This TCR beta chain came from a study of cytomegalovirus exposure and HLA in healthy donors. Study-wide results and caveats: Analysis performed later found more than 15,000 TCR beta sequences associated with HLA alleles at 0.05 false discovery rate. Later on, analysis showed that most CMV-associated TCR beta chains appeared to be HLA-restricted.

This clone was recorded only once. What it recognizes is unknown. Germline V gene sequence: CDR1 MNHNY, CDR2 SVGAGI (reference sequence). Trimming removed 5 bases from V and 5 bases from J; junction bases left unmatched: 8. The length of the CDR3 is 15 residues. Researchers ran the PCR with 60 Vbeta and 13 Jbeta primers. Here immunoSEQ multiplex PCR was the method, and the copy in TCRdb shows in-frame clones only, minus some. This table has 110,000 to 150,000 clones, about 72% appearing once. The genes are TRBV6-6 and TRBJ1-1, with TRBD1 identical over 10 bases. The origin of this receptor is a man between 40 and 49 years old in good health and CMV-seronegative. The material sequenced was PBMCs. The CDR3 protein is CASSTTGQGRTEAFF. In DNA form, the CDR3 reads TGTGCCAGCAGTACTACGGGACAGGGGAGGACTGAAGCTTTCTTT.